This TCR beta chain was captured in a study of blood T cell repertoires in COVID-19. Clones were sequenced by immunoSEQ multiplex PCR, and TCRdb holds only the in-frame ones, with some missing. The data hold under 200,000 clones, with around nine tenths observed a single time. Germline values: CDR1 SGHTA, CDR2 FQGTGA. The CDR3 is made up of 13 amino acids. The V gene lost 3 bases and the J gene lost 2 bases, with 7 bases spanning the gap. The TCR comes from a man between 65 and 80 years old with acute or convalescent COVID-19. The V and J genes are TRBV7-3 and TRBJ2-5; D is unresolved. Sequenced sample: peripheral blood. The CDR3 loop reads CASSFSQQETQYF. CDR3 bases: TGTGCCAGCAGCTTTAGCCAGCAAGAGACCCAGTACTTC.